This TCR beta chain was documented in a study of HIV-infected patients and healthy controls. One entry per CDR3 protein, called by TCRdb with MiXCR from the 5' RACE reads. The data hold 50,000 to 80,000 distinct CDR3 sequences, with roughly 21% observed a single time. The sequence was collected from a human donor in good health. The material sequenced was CD4+ T cells from blood.

The CDR3 loop is CAIRGQKDTGELFF. The CDR3 DNA sequence: TGTGCCATCAGGGGACAGAAAGACACCGGGGAGCTGTTTTTT. The chain couples TRBV10-3 to TRBJ2-2, with 7 nucleotides matching TRBD1. The V segment lost 6 bases and the J segment 3 bases; nucleotides outside the gene matches: 4. The CDR3 consists of 14 residues. Germline V gives CDR1 ENHRY, CDR2 SYGVKD.